This is a list of T cell receptor beta chains from one sample in a study of cytomegalovirus exposure and HLA in healthy donors. Data came from immunoSEQ multiplex PCR; TCRdb stores just in-frame clones and leaves some out. The sample carries tens of thousands of clones, approximately 81% recorded once. Specimen: PBMCs. All receptors derive from a woman aged 45-65 years in good health and CMV-seropositive. Each CDR3 is given with its conserved first and last residue. The D gene is left open where the match is weak. Rows may omit the clone size; those that give it use once, few, many or a size class.

D: TRBD1; J: TRBJ2-7; size: .; V: TRBV7-9; CDR3: CASSPDRVGEQYF; DNA: TGTGCCAGCAGCCCCGACAGGGTGGGAGAGCAGTACTTC
D: .; J: TRBJ1-5; size: .; V: TRBV7-8; CDR3: CASSLRGSNQPQHF; DNA: TGTGCCAGCAGCTTAAGGGGTAGCAATCAGCCCCAGCATTTT
D: .; J: TRBJ1-5; size: .; V: TRBV28; CDR3: CASSYGQSNQPQHF; DNA: TGTGCCAGCAGTTACGGACAGAGCAATCAGCCCCAGCATTTT
D: TRBD2; J: TRBJ2-3; size: .; V: TRBV9; CDR3: CASSSTSGRDTQYF; DNA: TGTGCCAGCAGCTCGACTAGCGGGAGAGATACGCAGTATTTT
D: .; J: TRBJ1-6; size: .; V: TRBV6-1; CDR3: CASSEWPGKQWSPLHF; DNA: TGTGCCAGCAGTGAATGGCCCGGGAAACAGTGGTCACCCCTCCACTTT
D: TRBD2; J: TRBJ2-1; size: .; V: TRBV4-2; CDR3: CASSRPPLAGETKAYNEQFF; DNA: TGTGCCAGCAGCCGGCCCCCACTAGCGGGAGAGACTAAAGCCTACAATGAGCAGTTCTTC
D: .; J: TRBJ2-7; size: .; V: TRBV6-5; CDR3: CASSLIGGEQYF; DNA: TGTGCCAGCAGTCTTATCGGCGGCGAGCAGTACTTC
D: TRBD2; J: TRBJ2-3; size: .; V: TRBV18; CDR3: CASSDPSGRAPDTQYF; DNA: TGTGCCAGCTCAGACCCTAGCGGGAGGGCCCCGGATACGCAGTATTTT
D: .; J: TRBJ2-2; size: .; V: TRBV15; CDR3: CATSRDRAFTGELFF; DNA: TGTGCCACCAGCAGAGACAGGGCTTTCACCGGGGAGCTGTTTTTT
D: TRBD2; J: TRBJ2-7; size: few; V: TRBV6-5; CDR3: CASSSVAGVYEQYF; DNA: TGTGCCAGCAGTTCGGTAGCGGGAGTCTACGAGCAGTACTTC
D: .; J: TRBJ2-1; size: .; V: TRBV30; CDR3: CASGLGGPNEQFF; DNA: TGTGCCTCGGGACTAGGGGGCCCTAATGAGCAGTTCTTC
D: .; J: TRBJ1-1; size: .; V: TRBV7-6; CDR3: CASSVRVRGLDTEAFF; DNA: TGTGCCAGCAGCGTTAGGGTCAGGGGCCTGGACACTGAAGCTTTCTTT
D: .; J: TRBJ1-2; size: few; V: TRBV28; CDR3: CASSLSGQFTGYTF; DNA: TGTGCCAGCAGTTTAAGCGGACAGTTCACTGGCTACACCTTC
D: .; J: TRBJ2-2; size: .; V: TRBV5-1; CDR3: CASSLGHSGELFF; DNA: TGCGCCAGCAGCTTGGGCCATAGCGGGGAGCTGTTTTTT
D: .; J: TRBJ2-7; size: .; V: TRBV20-1; CDR3: CSAQSGYEQYF; DNA: TGCAGTGCCCAAAGCGGTTACGAGCAGTACTTC
D: .; J: TRBJ2-7; size: .; V: TRBV28; CDR3: CASSSRTNSYEQYF; DNA: TGTGCCAGCAGTTCTAGGACTAACTCCTACGAGCAGTACTTC
D: TRBD2; J: TRBJ2-7; size: .; V: TRBV15; CDR3: CATSSGAGLTYEQYF; DNA: TGTGCCACCAGCAGTGGAGCGGGACTTACCTACGAGCAGTACTTC
D: TRBD1; J: TRBJ2-1; size: .; V: TRBV29-1; CDR3: CSDMTGGSYNEQFF; DNA: TGCAGCGACATGACAGGGGGCTCCTACAATGAGCAGTTCTTC
D: .; J: TRBJ2-7; size: .; V: TRBV9; CDR3: CASSVLAHEQYF; DNA: TGTGCCAGCAGCGTCTTAGCCCACGAGCAGTACTTC
D: .; J: TRBJ2-7; size: .; V: TRBV4-1; CDR3: CASSQGMGRSSYEQYF; DNA: TGCGCCAGCAGCCAAGGGATGGGGCGAAGCTCCTACGAGCAGTACTTC
D: TRBD1; J: TRBJ2-1; size: .; V: TRBV6-1; CDR3: CASNKDRGRNEQFF; DNA: TGTGCCAGCAATAAGGACAGGGGAAGAAATGAGCAGTTCTTC
D: .; J: TRBJ1-5; size: .; V: TRBV29-1; CDR3: CSVAEDRNQPQHF; DNA: TGCAGCGTTGCAGAGGACAGAAATCAGCCCCAGCATTTT
D: .; J: TRBJ2-1; size: .; V: TRBV11-2; CDR3: CASSLDGSYNEQFF; DNA: TGTGCCAGCAGCTTAGACGGCTCCTACAATGAGCAGTTCTTC
D: .; J: TRBJ2-5; size: .; V: TRBV6-1; CDR3: CARAEGRGTQYF; DNA: TGTGCCAGGGCTGAGGGGCGGGGGACCCAGTACTTC
D: TRBD1; J: TRBJ2-1; size: .; V: TRBV9; CDR3: CASSVVPGGRGEQFF; DNA: TGTGCCAGCAGCGTAGTTCCAGGGGGCAGGGGTGAGCAGTTCTTC